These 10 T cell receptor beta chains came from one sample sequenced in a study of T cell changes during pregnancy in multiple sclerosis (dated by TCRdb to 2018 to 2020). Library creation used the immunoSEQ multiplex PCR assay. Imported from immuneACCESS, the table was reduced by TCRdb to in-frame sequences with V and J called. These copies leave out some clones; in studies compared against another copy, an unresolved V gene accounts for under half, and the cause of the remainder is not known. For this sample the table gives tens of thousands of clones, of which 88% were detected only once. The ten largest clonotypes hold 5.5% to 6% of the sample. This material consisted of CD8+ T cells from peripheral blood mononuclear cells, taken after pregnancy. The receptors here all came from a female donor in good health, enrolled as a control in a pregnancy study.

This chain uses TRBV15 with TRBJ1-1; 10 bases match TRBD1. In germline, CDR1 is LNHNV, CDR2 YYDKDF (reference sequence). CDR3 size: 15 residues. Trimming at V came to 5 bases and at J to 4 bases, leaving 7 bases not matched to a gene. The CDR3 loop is CATSPRQGAPTEAFF. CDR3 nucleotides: TGTGCCACCAGCCCGCGACAGGGGGCGCCCACTGAAGCTTTCTTT. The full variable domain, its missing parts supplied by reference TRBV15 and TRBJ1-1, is DAMVIQNPRYQVTQFGKPVTLSCSQTLNHNVMYWYQQKSSQAPKLLFHYYDKDFNNEADTPDNFQSRRPNTSFCFLDIRSPGLGDTAMYLCATSPRQGAPTEAFFGQGTRLTVV.

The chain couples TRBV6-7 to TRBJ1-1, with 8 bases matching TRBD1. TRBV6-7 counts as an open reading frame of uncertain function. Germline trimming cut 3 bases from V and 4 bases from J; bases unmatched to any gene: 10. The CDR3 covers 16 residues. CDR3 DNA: TGTGCCAGCAGTTATGGACAGGGTAGGGCTGCCACTGAAGCTTTCTTT. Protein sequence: CASSYGQGRAATEAFF.

The CDR3 nucleotides are TGTGCCAGCAGCTTAATCCCCACAGGGGACACCGGGGAGCTGTTTTTT. Translating it yields CASSLIPTGDTGELFF. J is TRBJ2-2 and V is TRBV7-9; the match to TRBD1 covers 7 bases. CDR3 size: 16 residues. Germline lookup yields CDR1 SEHNR and CDR2 FQNEAQ (reference sequence). V shed 2 bases and J 3 bases; nucleotides not matched to a gene: 6. The complete variable domain, with remaining parts taken from reference TRBV7-9 and TRBJ2-2, reads DTGVSQNPRHKITKRGQNVTFRCDPISEHNRLYWYRQTLGQGPEFLTYFQNEAQLEKSRLLSDRFSAERPKGSFSTLEIQRTEQGDSAMYLCASSLIPTGDTGELFFGEGSRLTVL.

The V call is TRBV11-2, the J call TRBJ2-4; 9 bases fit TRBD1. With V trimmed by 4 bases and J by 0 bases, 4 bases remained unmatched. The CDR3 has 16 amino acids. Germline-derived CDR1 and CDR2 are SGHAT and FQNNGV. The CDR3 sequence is CASSYTGGVAKNIQYF. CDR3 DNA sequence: TGTGCCAGCAGCTATACAGGGGGCGTAGCCAAAAACATTCAGTACTTC.

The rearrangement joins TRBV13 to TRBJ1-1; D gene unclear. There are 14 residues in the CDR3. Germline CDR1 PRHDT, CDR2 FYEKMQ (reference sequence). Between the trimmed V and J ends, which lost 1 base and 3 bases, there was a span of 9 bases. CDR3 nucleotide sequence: TGTGCCAGCAGCTTAGCAGGTGGTGACACTGAAGCTTTCTTT. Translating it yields CASSLAGGDTEAFF.

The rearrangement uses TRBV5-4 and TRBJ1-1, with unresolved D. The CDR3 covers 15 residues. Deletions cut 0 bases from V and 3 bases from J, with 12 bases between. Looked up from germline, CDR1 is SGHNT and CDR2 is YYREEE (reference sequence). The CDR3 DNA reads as TGTGCCAGCAGCTTGGTAGGGAGAAGAGACACTGAAGCTTTCTTT. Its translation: CASSLVGRRDTEAFF.

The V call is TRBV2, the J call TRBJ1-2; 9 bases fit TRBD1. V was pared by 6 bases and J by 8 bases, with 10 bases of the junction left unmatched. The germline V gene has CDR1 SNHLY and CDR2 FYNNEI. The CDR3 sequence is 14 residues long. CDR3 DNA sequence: TGTGCCAGCAGCAACCGGGACAGGGAACGAGGCTACACCTTC. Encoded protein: CASSNRDRERGYTF.

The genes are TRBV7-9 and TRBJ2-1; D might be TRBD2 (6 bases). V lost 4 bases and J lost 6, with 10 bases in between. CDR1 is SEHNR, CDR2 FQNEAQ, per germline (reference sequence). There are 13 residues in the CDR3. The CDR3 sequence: CASSSPGSNEQFF. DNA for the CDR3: TGTGCCAGCAGCTCTCCCGGGAGCAATGAGCAGTTCTTC.

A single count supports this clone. The chain's CDR3 is CASSLSTGLGTYEQYF. Here the CDR3 DNA reads TGTGCCAGCAGCCTCTCGACAGGGCTGGGAACCTACGAGCAGTACTTC. This sequence joins TRBV11-2 and TRBJ2-7, with 7 bases lining up with TRBD1. Germline assignment: CDR1 SGHAT and CDR2 FQNNGV. Germline trimming cut 5 bases from V and 2 bases from J; bases unmatched to any gene: 12. The CDR3 runs to 16 residues. The entire variable domain, with the rest obtained from reference TRBV11-2 and TRBJ2-7, is as follows: EAGVAQSPRYKIIEKRQSVAFWCNPISGHATLYWYQQILGQGPKLLIQFQNNGVVDDSQLPKDRFSAERLKGVDSTLKIQPAKLEDSAVYLCASSLSTGLGTYEQYFGPGTRLTVT.

The CDR3, as DNA: TGTGCCATCAGTGAGGAATCGGGGGGGAGCAATGAGCAGTTCTTC. It translates to CAISEESGGSNEQFF. This chain links TRBV10-3 with TRBJ2-1, with TRBD2 matching over 8 bases. This CDR3 spans 15 amino acids. The V gene's germline CDR1 is ENHRY and CDR2 SYGVKD. V trimming: 2 bases; J trimming: 6 bases; junction bases outside the gene matches: 6.